A selection of T cell receptor beta chains follows, all from one sample in a study of T cell repertoires in cytomegalovirus infection. Each CDR3 protein is one row after TCRdb ran MiXCR on the reads. Of about 230,000 distinct CDR3 sequences in the sample, approximately 6.7% are singletons; the top ten hold under 7%. The material sequenced was PBMCs. The receptors were gathered from a human donor in good health (CMV status not recorded). Some clones in this sample may be carry-over from other donors' samples. CDR3s include the opening cysteine and the closing phenylalanine or tryptophan. Each record gives: D gene, clone size, V gene, J gene, CDR3 protein, CDR3 DNA. D genes are given only for firm matches. Where a row states a size, it is once, few, many or the class of an expanded clone; other rows omit it.

d_call: .; clone_size: .; v_call: TRBV6-5; j_call: TRBJ2-7; cdr3_aa: CASGWDGQDEQYF; cdr3_nt: TGTGCCAGCGGATGGGACGGGCAGGACGAGCAGTACTTC
d_call: .; clone_size: many; v_call: TRBV7-2; j_call: TRBJ2-2; cdr3_aa: CASSPRGNGELFF; cdr3_nt: TGTGCCAGCAGCCCCCGGGGGAACGGGGAGCTGTTTTTT
d_call: .; clone_size: many; v_call: TRBV15; j_call: TRBJ2-2; cdr3_aa: CATSRAQVTGELFF; cdr3_nt: TGTGCCACCAGCAGGGCCCAGGTCACCGGGGAGCTGTTTTTT
d_call: TRBD1; clone_size: many; v_call: TRBV12-3/TRBV12-4; j_call: TRBJ2-5; cdr3_aa: CASSLQGAEETQYF; cdr3_nt: TGTGCCAGCAGTTTGCAGGGGGCCGAAGAGACCCAGTACTTC
d_call: .; clone_size: many; v_call: TRBV20-1; j_call: TRBJ2-3; cdr3_aa: CSPGSRDTDTQYF; cdr3_nt: TGCAGTCCCGGGTCGCGTGACACAGATACGCAGTATTTT
d_call: .; clone_size: many; v_call: TRBV6-2/TRBV6-3; j_call: TRBJ2-5; cdr3_aa: CASSYPRDRTDFQETQYF; cdr3_nt: TGTGCCAGCAGTTACCCACGAGACAGAACAGATTTTCAAGAGACCCAGTACTTC
d_call: TRBD2; clone_size: many; v_call: TRBV25-1; j_call: TRBJ2-3; cdr3_aa: CASSEGRFGLDTSTDTQYF; cdr3_nt: TGTGCCAGCAGTGAGGGACGTTTTGGACTAGATACTAGCACAGATACGCAGTATTTT
d_call: TRBD2; clone_size: many; v_call: TRBV12-3/TRBV12-4; j_call: TRBJ2-1; cdr3_aa: CASSLGGSYNEQFF; cdr3_nt: TGTGCCAGCAGTTTGGGAGGGTCCTACAATGAGCAGTTCTTC
d_call: TRBD1; clone_size: many; v_call: TRBV4-1; j_call: TRBJ2-3; cdr3_aa: CASSQDRTGGATDTQYF; cdr3_nt: TGCGCCAGCAGCCAAGATCGGACAGGGGGTGCCACAGATACGCAGTATTTT
d_call: .; clone_size: many; v_call: TRBV10-3; j_call: TRBJ1-1; cdr3_aa: CAISDLQTMNTEAFF; cdr3_nt: TGTGCCATCAGTGACCTTCAAACTATGAACACTGAAGCTTTCTTT
d_call: .; clone_size: many; v_call: TRBV5-6; j_call: TRBJ2-2; cdr3_aa: CASSLQQFTLNTGELFF; cdr3_nt: TGTGCCAGCAGCTTGCAACAGTTCACCCTGAACACCGGGGAGCTGTTTTTT
d_call: .; clone_size: .; v_call: TRBV29-1; j_call: TRBJ2-3; cdr3_aa: CSVKKGPDTQYF; cdr3_nt: TGCAGCGTTAAGAAAGGGCCAGATACGCAGTATTTT
d_call: .; clone_size: .; v_call: TRBV7-9; j_call: TRBJ1-6; cdr3_aa: CASSLGAVGRNSPLHF; cdr3_nt: TGTGCCAGCAGCTTGGGGGCAGTAGGGAGAAATTCACCCCTCCACTTT
d_call: .; clone_size: .; v_call: TRBV29-1; j_call: TRBJ1-2; cdr3_aa: CSVEDRSGSYGYTF; cdr3_nt: TGCAGCGTTGAAGATCGATCGGGATCCTATGGCTACACCTTC
d_call: .; clone_size: many; v_call: TRBV20-1; j_call: TRBJ2-1; cdr3_aa: CSAPRRRGNNEQFF; cdr3_nt: TGCAGTGCTCCAAGGCGCCGGGGGAACAATGAGCAGTTCTTC
d_call: .; clone_size: many; v_call: TRBV29-1; j_call: TRBJ1-1; cdr3_aa: CSVVTRDLGTEAFF; cdr3_nt: TGCAGCGTTGTAACCAGGGACTTGGGCACTGAAGCTTTCTTT
d_call: TRBD2; clone_size: many; v_call: TRBV20-1; j_call: TRBJ2-1; cdr3_aa: CSAREGTRMTGEQFF; cdr3_nt: TGCAGTGCTAGAGAGGGGACTAGGATGACCGGAGAGCAGTTCTTC
d_call: .; clone_size: many; v_call: TRBV7-2; j_call: TRBJ1-5; cdr3_aa: CASSSYTRQPQHF; cdr3_nt: TGTGCCAGCAGCTCCTATACGCGGCAGCCCCAGCATTTT
d_call: TRBD1; clone_size: many; v_call: TRBV7-9; j_call: TRBJ1-4; cdr3_aa: CASSPDRASIDGEKLFF; cdr3_nt: TGTGCCAGCAGCCCTGACAGGGCCAGTATTGATGGTGAAAAACTGTTTTTT
d_call: .; clone_size: many; v_call: TRBV7-2; j_call: TRBJ2-2; cdr3_aa: CASSLGIGSAGELFF; cdr3_nt: TGTGCCAGCAGCTTAGGAATAGGGTCGGCCGGGGAGCTGTTTTTT
d_call: .; clone_size: .; v_call: TRBV28; j_call: TRBJ2-1; cdr3_aa: CASSLQASREQFF; cdr3_nt: TGTGCCAGCAGTTTACAGGCTAGCAGGGAGCAGTTCTTC
d_call: TRBD1; clone_size: .; v_call: TRBV29-1; j_call: TRBJ1-2; cdr3_aa: CSVYDRGQGSYGYTF; cdr3_nt: TGCAGCGTATATGATCGAGGACAGGGCAGCTATGGCTACACCTTC
d_call: .; clone_size: many; v_call: TRBV12-3/TRBV12-4; j_call: TRBJ1-3; cdr3_aa: CASSLSVRTSSGNTIYF; cdr3_nt: TGTGCCAGCAGTTTAAGCGTCAGGACGAGCTCTGGAAACACCATATATTTT
d_call: TRBD2; clone_size: few; v_call: TRBV5-1; j_call: TRBJ2-1; cdr3_aa: CASSSGLAGAISSYNEQFF; cdr3_nt: TGCGCCAGCAGCTCGGGACTAGCGGGGGCCATCAGCTCCTACAATGAGCAGTTCTTC